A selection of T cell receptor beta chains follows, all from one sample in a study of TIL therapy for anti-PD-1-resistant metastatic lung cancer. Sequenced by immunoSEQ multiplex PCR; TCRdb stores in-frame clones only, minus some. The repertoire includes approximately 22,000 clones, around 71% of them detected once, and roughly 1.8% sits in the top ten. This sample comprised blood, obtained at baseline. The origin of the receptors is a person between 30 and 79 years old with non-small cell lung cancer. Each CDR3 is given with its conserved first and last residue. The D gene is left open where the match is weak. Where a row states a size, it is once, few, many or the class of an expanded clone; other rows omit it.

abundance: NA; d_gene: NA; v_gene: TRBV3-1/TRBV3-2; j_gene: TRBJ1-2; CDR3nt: TGTGCCAGCAGCCAATTTATCGCAGCAAACTATGGCTACACCTTC; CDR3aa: CASSQFIAANYGYTF
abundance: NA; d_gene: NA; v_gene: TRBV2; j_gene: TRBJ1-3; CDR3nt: TGTGCCAGCAGTGATGGGGACCGCTACCGCTCTGGAAACACCATATATTTT; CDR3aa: CASSDGDRYRSGNTIYF
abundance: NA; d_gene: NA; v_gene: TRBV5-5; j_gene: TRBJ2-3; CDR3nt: TGTGCCAGCAGTCCACCTGGGGATACGCAGTATTTT; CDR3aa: CASSPPGDTQYF
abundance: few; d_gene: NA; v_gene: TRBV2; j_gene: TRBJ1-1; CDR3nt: TGTGCCAGCAGTGAAGCTCTCCCACAAGGTTTCTTT; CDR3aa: CASSEALPQGFF
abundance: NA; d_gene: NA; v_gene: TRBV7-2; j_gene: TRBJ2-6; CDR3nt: TGTGCCAGCAGCTCAAGGGGCTCTGGGGCCAACGTCCTGACTTTC; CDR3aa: CASSSRGSGANVLTF
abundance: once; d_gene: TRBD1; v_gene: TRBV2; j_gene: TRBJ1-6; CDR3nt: TGTGCCAGCAGGGGGACAGGGGTTAATTCACCCCTCCACTTT; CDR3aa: CASRGTGVNSPLHF
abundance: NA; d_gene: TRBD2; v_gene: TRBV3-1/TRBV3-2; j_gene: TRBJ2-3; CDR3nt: TGTGCCAGCAGCCAAGTGCCGGCTAGCGGGAGCACAGATACGCAGTATTTT; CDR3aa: CASSQVPASGSTDTQYF
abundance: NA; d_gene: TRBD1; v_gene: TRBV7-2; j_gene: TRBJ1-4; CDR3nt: TGTGCCAGCAGCCCGCGGACAGGGCGTGAAAAACTGTTTTTT; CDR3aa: CASSPRTGREKLFF
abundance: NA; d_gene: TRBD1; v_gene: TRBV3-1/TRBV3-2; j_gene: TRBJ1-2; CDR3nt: TGTGCCAGCAGCCGGGAGGGGGCGTATGGCTACACCTTC; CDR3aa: CASSREGAYGYTF
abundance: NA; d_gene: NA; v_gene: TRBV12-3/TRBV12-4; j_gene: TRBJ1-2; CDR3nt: TGTGCCAGCAGACCTCGACAGACGTATGGCTACACCTTC; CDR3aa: CASRPRQTYGYTF
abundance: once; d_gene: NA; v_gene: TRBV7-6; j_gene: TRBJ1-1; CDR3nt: TGTGCCAGCAGCTTAGGCGTTCAGGGAGAGGTCACTGAAGCTTTCTTT; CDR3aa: CASSLGVQGEVTEAFF
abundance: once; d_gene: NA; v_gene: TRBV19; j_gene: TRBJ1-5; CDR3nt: TGTGCCAGTAGTATATCCTCCGGGCATAGCAATCAGCCCCAGCATTTT; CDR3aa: CASSISSGHSNQPQHF
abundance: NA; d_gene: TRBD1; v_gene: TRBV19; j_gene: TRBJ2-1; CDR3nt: TGTGCCAGTAGTGCCGCCGGGACAGGGGACTACAATGAGCAGTTCTTC; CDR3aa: CASSAAGTGDYNEQFF
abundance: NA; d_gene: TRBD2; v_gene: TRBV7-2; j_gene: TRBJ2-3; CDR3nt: TGTGCCAGCAGCTTAGCTAGCGGGACAGATACGCAGTATTTT; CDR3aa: CASSLASGTDTQYF
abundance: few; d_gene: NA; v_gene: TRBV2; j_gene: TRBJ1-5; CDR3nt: TGTGCCAGCAGTGAAAGACACCCCAGCAATCAGCCCCAGCATTTT; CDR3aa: CASSERHPSNQPQHF
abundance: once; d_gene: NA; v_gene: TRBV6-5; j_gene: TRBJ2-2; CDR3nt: TGTGCCAGCAGTTTTAGGGTTGGCGCCGGGGAGCTGTTTTTT; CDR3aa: CASSFRVGAGELFF
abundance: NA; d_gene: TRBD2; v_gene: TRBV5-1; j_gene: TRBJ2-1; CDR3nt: TGCGCCAGCAGCTTGGCAGGACTAGCGGGAGCCTCTTTCTTC; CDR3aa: CASSLAGLAGASFF
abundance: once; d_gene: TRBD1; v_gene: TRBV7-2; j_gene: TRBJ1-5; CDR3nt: TGTGCCAGCAGCCGCGGGACAGGGTTTCGACAGCCCCAGCATTTT; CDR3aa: CASSRGTGFRQPQHF
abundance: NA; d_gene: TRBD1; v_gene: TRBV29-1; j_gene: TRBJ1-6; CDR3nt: TGCAGCGTTGAGGACAGGGGTTGGTCACCCCTCCACTTT; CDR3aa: CSVEDRGWSPLHF
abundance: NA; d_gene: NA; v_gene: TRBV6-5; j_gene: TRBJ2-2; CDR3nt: TGTGCCAGCAGTTACTCCAGGACAGGGAGGGGCGGGGAGCTGTTTTTT; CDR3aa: CASSYSRTGRGGELFF
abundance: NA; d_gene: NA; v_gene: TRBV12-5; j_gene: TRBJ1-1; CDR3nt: TGTGCTAGTGGGGCTCCCCTGAAAGCTTTCTTT; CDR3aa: CASGAPLKAFF
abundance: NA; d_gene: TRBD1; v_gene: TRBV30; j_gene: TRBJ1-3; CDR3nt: TGTGCCTGGAGTGTATTGACAGGGTTTGGAAACACCATATATTTT; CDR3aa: CAWSVLTGFGNTIYF
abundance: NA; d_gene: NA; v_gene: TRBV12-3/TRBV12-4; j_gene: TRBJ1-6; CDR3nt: TGTGCCAGCAGTTCCCAGGGTTCACCCCTCCACTTT; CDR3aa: CASSSQGSPLHF
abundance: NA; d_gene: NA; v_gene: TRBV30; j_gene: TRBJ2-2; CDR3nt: TGTGCCTGGACGGAGCACCATGGGACGAACACCGGGGAGCTGTTTTTT; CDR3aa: CAWTEHHGTNTGELFF
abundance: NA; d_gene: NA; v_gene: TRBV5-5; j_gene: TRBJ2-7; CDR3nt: TGTGCCAGCAGCTTGGCCACCACCTACGAGCAGTACTTC; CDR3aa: CASSLATTYEQYF
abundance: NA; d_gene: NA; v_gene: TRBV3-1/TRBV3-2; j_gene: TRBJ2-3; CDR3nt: TGTGCCAGCAGCCGCGGTGTAGATACGCAGTATTTT; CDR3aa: CASSRGVDTQYF
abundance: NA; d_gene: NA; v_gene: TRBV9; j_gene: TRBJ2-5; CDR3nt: TGTGCCAGCAGCGGATCCGGGACGATCGAGACCCAGTACTTC; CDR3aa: CASSGSGTIETQYF
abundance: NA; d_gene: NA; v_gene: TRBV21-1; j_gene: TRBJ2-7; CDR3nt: TGTGCCAGCAGCGACACTCTGGACAGGGACTACGAGCAGTACTTC; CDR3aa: CASSDTLDRDYEQYF
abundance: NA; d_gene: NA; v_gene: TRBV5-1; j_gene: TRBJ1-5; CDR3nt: TGCGCCAGCAGTATGGACAGTAGCAATCAGCCCCAGCATTTT; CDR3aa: CASSMDSSNQPQHF
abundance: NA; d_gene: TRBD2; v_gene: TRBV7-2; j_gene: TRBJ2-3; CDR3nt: TGTGCCAGCAGCTTATATCTAGCGGGAGGGATGGGTGATACGCAGTATTTT; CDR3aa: CASSLYLAGGMGDTQYF
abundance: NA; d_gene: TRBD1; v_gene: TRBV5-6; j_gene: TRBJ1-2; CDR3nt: TGTGCCAGCAGCTCGGATACAGGGGGAATCTATGGCTACACCTTC; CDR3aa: CASSSDTGGIYGYTF
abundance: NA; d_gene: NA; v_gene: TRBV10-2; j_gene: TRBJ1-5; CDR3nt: TGCGCCAGCAGTGATGGACACATGAATCAGCCCCAGCATTTT; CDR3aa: CASSDGHMNQPQHF
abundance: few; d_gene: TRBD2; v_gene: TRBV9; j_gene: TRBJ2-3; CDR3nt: TGTGCCAGCAGCAACGGACTAGCGAGGGGCACAGATACGCAGTATTTT; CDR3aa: CASSNGLARGTDTQYF
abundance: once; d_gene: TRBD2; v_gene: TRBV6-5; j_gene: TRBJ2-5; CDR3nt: TGTGCCAGCAGTTACCCATCCGGGGGGGACGAGACCCAGTACTTC; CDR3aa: CASSYPSGGDETQYF